This TCR beta chain was sequenced during a study of T cells in Graves' hyperthyroidism and ophthalmopathy. The study excluded patients with uncontrolled infection, other autoimmune disease, pregnancy or lactation. Using RNA transcripts as the source, TCR beta CDR3 regions were amplified. TCR CDR3 underwent first-round RT-PCR with the HTBI primer set. TCRdb re-called the multiplex PCR reads with MiXCR, one entry per CDR3 protein. Of hundreds of thousands of distinct CDR3 sequences listed, roughly an eighth are singletons. Germline values: CDR1 DFQATT, CDR2 SNEGSKA (reference sequence). The CDR3 spans 18 residues. J lost 1 base, V lost 0 bases, and 8 bases had no gene match.

The material sequenced was blood. The chain recombines TRBV20-1 with TRBJ2-1, with TRBD2 matching over 11 bases. This TCR derives from a woman between 40 and 55 years old with Graves' ophthalmopathy. CDR3 DNA: TGCAGTGCTAGAGAGTTGGGACTAGCGGACCTATCCTACAATGAGCAGTTCTTC. As protein: CSARELGLADLSYNEQFF.